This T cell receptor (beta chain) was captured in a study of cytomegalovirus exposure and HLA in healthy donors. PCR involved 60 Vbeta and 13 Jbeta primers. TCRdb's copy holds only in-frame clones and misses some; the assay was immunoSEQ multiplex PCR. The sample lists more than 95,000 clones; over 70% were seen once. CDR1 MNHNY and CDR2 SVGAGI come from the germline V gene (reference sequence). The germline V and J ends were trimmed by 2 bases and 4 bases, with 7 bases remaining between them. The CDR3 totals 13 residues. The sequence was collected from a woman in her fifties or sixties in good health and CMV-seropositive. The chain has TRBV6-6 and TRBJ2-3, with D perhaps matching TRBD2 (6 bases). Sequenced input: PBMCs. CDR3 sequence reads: CASSYGGADTQYF. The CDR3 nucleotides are TGTGCCAGCAGTTACGGAGGGGCAGATACGCAGTATTTT.